The rows below give T cell receptor beta chains drawn from one sample of a study of early T cells in non-severe SARS-CoV-2 infection. One entry per CDR3 protein results from TCRdb running MiXCR on the 5' RACE reads. The sample has more than 20,000 distinct CDR3 sequences, 5% to 6% seen once. The sample was whole blood, taken at baseline. These receptors were obtained from an adult who was a healthcare worker with PCR-confirmed SARS-CoV-2 infection or an uninfected control (not recorded which). The CDR3 runs from the conserved cysteine through the conserved F or W. A D gene is named only where the DNA matches it firmly. Clone size appears in some rows only: once, few, many, or a class for an expanded clone.

>15|.|TRBJ1-1|few|TRBV12-3/TRBV12-4
CATALRDHANTEAFF
TGTGCCACCGCTCTTCGGGACCATGCCAACACTGAAGCTTTCTTT
>14|.|TRBJ1-5|many|TRBV20-1
CSARDTNSNQPQHF
TGCAGTGCTAGAGATACCAATAGCAATCAGCCCCAGCATTTT
>16|.|TRBJ2-3|many|TRBV7-6
CASSTPGLRGTDTQYF
TGTGCCAGCAGCACTCCCGGCCTTCGGGGCACAGATACGCAGTATTTT
>13|.|TRBJ2-7|.|TRBV5-5
CASSSILGYEQYF
TGTGCCAGCAGCTCTATATTGGGCTACGAGCAGTACTTC
>15|TRBD1|TRBJ1-1|few|TRBV18
CASSPQGARNTEAFF
TGTGCCAGCTCCCCCCAGGGGGCTAGAAACACTGAAGCTTTCTTT
>16|.|TRBJ1-4|many|TRBV7-3
CASSLRHSSTNEKLFF
TGTGCCAGCAGCTTGCGACACTCCTCAACTAATGAAAAACTGTTTTTT
>15|.|TRBJ2-7|many|TRBV9
CASSVGARATYEQYF
TGTGCCAGCAGCGTAGGAGCCAGGGCAACCTACGAGCAGTACTTC
>14|TRBD2|TRBJ2-3|few|TRBV5-4
CAARSGGAADTQYF
TGTGCCGCCAGGAGCGGGGGGGCGGCAGATACGCAGTATTTT
>14|.|TRBJ2-4|many|TRBV5-5
CASRIDLAKNIQYF
TGTGCCAGCAGGATCGACCTGGCCAAAAACATTCAGTACTTC
>16|TRBD2|TRBJ2-1|.|TRBV6-2/TRBV6-3
CASSYSSGGTNNEQFF
TGTGCCAGCAGTTACTCTAGCGGGGGAACCAACAATGAGCAGTTCTTC
>13|.|TRBJ2-2|.|TRBV24-1
CATSGTSVGELFF
TGTGCCACATCGGGGACCAGCGTCGGGGAGCTGTTTTTT
>12|TRBD1|TRBJ1-2|many|TRBV29-1
CSVGGQEAGYTF
TGCAGCGTCGGTGGACAGGAGGCCGGCTACACCTTC
>17|.|TRBJ1-1|few|TRBV4-1
CASSQVWQAAMNTEAFF
TGCGCCAGCAGCCAAGTTTGGCAGGCTGCCATGAACACTGAAGCTTTCTTT